What follows are 2 T cell receptor beta chains derived from one specimen sequenced in a study of tumor and adjacent non-tumor tissue in lung cancer. A modified ARM-PCR protocol with three rounds of nested PCR amplified TCRbeta. MiXCR, run by TCRdb on the multiplex PCR reads, gives a single entry per CDR3 protein. Of 95,000 to 150,000 distinct CDR3 sequences listed, about 66% are singletons. This sample's RNA came from whole unsorted tissue. The sequencing input was lung tumor tissue. The receptors were sampled from a man aged 30 to 39 with non-small cell lung cancer.

Concerning this clonotype: The CDR3 carries no conserved terminal phenylalanine or tryptophan, so it likely arises from a read error. The chain has TRBV20-1 and TRBJ2-3; tentatively, D is TRBD1 or TRBD2 (5 bases each). The CDR3 covers 15 residues. In germline, CDR1 is DFQATT, CDR2 SNEGSKA (reference sequence). The CDR3 DNA reads TGCAGTGCCAGGCCGGGGCAGAAGGCCACATATACGCAGTATCTT. Its translation: CSARPGQKATYTQYL.

In regard to this clonotype: Being one base from a much bigger clone, this may be a read error. This chain uses TRBV6-6 with TRBJ2-7; possibly TRBD1 for D (6 bases). Germline values: CDR1 MNHNY, CDR2 SVGAGI (reference sequence). Deletions cut 5 bases from V and 2 bases from J, with 16 bases between. CDR3 length equals 15 residues. CDR3 sequence (DNA): TGTGCCAGCAGTCTCAGCAGGGGATTCACCTACGAGCAGTACTTC. Its translation: CASSLSRGFTYEQYF.